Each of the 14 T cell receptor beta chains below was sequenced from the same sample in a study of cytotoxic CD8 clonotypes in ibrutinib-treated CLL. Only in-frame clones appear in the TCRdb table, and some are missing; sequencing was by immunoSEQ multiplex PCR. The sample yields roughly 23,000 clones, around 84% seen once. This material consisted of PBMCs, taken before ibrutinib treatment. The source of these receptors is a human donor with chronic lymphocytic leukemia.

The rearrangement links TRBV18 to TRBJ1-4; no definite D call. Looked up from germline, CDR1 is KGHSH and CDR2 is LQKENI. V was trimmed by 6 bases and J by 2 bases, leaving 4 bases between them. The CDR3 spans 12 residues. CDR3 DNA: TGTGCCAGCTCGTCGACTAATGAAAAACTGTTTTTT. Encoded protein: CASSSTNEKLFF.

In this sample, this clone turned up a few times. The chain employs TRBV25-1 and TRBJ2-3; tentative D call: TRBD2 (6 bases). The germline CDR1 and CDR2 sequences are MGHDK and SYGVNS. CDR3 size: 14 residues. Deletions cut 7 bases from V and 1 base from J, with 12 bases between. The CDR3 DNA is TGTGCCAGCACTCCGGGGGACGGCACAGATACGCAGTATTTT. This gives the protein CASTPGDGTDTQYF. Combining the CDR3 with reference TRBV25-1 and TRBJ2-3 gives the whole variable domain EADIYQTPRYLVIGTGKKITLECSQTMGHDKMYWYQQDPGMELHLIHYSYGVNSTEKGDLSSESTVSRIRTEHFPLTLESARPSHTSQYLCASTPGDGTDTQYFGPGTRLTVL.

Here the CDR3 reads CASSFRTGIFEKLFF. For the CDR3, the DNA is TGTGCCAGCAGCTTCCGGACAGGGATCTTTGAAAAACTGTTTTTT. The chain is built from TRBV5-6 and TRBJ1-4; TRBD1 agrees at 8 bases. Trimming cost V 2 bases and J 7 bases; bases outside gene matches: 7. Per germline, CDR1 SGHDT and CDR2 YYEEEE. The length of the CDR3 is 15 residues.

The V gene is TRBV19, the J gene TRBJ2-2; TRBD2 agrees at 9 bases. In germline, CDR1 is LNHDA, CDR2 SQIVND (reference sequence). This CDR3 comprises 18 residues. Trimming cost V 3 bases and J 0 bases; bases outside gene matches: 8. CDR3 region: CASSILGLAGPNTGELFF. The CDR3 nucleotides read TGTGCCAGTAGTATCCTGGGGCTAGCGGGGCCGAACACCGGGGAGCTGTTTTTT.

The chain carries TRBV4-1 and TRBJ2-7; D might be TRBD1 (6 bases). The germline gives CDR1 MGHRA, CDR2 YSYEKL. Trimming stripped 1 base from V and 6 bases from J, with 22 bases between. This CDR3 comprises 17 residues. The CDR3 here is CASSQVPSTGRFSEQYF. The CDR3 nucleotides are TGCGCCAGCAGCCAAGTCCCTTCGACAGGTCGGTTCAGCGAGCAGTACTTC.

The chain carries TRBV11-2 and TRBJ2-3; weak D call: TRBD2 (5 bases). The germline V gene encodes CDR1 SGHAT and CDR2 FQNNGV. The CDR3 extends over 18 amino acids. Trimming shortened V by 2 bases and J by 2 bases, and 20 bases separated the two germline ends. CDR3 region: CASSLTPPGSGFTDTQYF. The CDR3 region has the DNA TGTGCCAGCAGCTTAACCCCGCCGGGGAGCGGTTTCACAGATACGCAGTATTTT.

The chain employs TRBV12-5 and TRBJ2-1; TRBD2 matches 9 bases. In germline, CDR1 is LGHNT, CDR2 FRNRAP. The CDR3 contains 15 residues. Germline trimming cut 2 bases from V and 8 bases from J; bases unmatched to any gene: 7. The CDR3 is CASGLSSGMIDEQFF. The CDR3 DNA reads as TGTGCTAGTGGTTTGTCTAGCGGGATGATCGATGAGCAGTTCTTC.

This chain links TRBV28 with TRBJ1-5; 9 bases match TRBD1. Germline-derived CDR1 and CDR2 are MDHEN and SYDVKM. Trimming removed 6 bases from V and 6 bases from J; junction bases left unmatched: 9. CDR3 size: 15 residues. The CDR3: CASRFSGTGTQPQHF. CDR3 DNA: TGTGCCAGCAGATTCTCCGGGACAGGGACTCAGCCCCAGCATTTT.

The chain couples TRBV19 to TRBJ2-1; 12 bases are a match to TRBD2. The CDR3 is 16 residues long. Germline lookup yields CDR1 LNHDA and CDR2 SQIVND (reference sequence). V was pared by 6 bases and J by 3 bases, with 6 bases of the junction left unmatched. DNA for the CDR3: TGTGCCAGTAGCCTGACTAGCGGGAGTAGCTACAATGAGCAGTTCTTC. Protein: CASSLTSGSSYNEQFF.

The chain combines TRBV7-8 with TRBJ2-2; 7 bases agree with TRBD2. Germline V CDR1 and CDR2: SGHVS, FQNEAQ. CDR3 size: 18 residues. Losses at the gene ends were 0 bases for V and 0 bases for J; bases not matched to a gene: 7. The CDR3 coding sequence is TGTGCCAGCAGCTTAGCGTGGGGGGGGAGTGCGAACACCGGGGAGCTGTTTTTT. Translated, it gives CASSLAWGGSANTGELFF. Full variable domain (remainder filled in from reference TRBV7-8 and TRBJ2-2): GAGVSQSPRYKVAKRGQDVALRCDPISGHVSLFWYQQALGQGPEFLTYFQNEAQLDKSGLPSDRFFAERPEGSVSTLKIQRTQQEDSAVYLCASSLAWGGSANTGELFFGEGSRLTVL.

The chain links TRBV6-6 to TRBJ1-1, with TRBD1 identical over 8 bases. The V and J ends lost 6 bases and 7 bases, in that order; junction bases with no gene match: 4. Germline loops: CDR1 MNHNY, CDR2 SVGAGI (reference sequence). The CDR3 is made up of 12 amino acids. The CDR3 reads CASRTGQGEAFF. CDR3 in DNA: TGTGCCAGCAGGACTGGACAGGGTGAAGCTTTCTTT.

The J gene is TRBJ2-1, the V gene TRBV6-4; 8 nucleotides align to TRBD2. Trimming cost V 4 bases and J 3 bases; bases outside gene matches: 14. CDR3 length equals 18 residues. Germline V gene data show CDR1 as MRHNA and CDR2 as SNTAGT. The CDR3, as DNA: TGTGCCAGCAGTGCTCCCTTGCGAGCGGGAGCTTACTACAATGAGCAGTTCTTC. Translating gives CASSAPLRAGAYYNEQFF.

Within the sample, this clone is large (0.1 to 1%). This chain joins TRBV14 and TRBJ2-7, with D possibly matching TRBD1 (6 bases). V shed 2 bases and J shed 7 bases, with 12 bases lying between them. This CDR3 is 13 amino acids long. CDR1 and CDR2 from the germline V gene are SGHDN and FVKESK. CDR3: CASSQQGTGEQYF. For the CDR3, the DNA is TGTGCCAGCAGCCAACAGGGGACGGGGGAGCAGTACTTC.

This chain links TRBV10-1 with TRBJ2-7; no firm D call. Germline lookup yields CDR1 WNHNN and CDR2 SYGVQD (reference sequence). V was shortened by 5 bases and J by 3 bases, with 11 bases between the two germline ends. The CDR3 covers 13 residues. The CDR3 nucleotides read TGCGCCAGCAGTCCCGACGGTGGCTACGAGCAGTACTTC. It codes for CASSPDGGYEQYF.